The clone carrying this T cell receptor beta chain was picked up many times. What it recognizes is unknown. This sample stems from a study of T-cell memory formation after mild COVID-19. Looking at the study overall: In these data, TCR clusters were largely donor specific. The study's findings and limits: For contracting clones, CD4+ ones sat mainly in CM and EM, CD8+ in EMRA.

V shed 3 bases, J shed 2 bases, and the junction held 2 bases outside the gene matches. CDR3 length equals 14 residues. CDR1 and CDR2 from the germline V gene are SGHRS and YFSETQ. Employing constant-segment primers, 5'RACE generated TCR alpha and TCR beta cDNA libraries bearing sample barcodes and UMIs. TCRdb ran MiXCR on the 5' RACE reads and lists one entry per CDR3 protein. The sample includes about 560,000 distinct CDR3 sequences, 17% of them seen just once. The sequence came from an adult woman who had mild COVID-19 (a few samples of this study predate the infection). Cell type and time point are not known. The specimen was PBMCs or a T cell subset sorted from them (not recorded which). The rearrangement joins TRBV5-1 to TRBJ2-3; 8 nucleotides line up with TRBD2. The CDR3 DNA follows: TGCGCCAGCAGCTCGGGGGGGGACACAGATACGCAGTATTTT. This encodes CASSSGGDTDTQYF.